Shown below are 9 T cell receptor beta chains from a single sample sequenced in a study of PD-1 blockade in mismatch repair-deficient tumors. TCRdb's copy holds only in-frame clones and misses some; the assay was immunoSEQ multiplex PCR. The table lists some 120,000 clones, approximately 86% of them singletons. Sequenced here: peripheral blood, sampled 44 weeks after starting pembrolizumab. The source of these receptors is an adult with mismatch repair-deficient cancer.

This chain connects TRBV10-3 to TRBJ2-1; 8 nucleotides line up with TRBD2. The V gene end was trimmed by 3 bases and the J gene end by 7 bases; junction bases not matched to a gene: 11. Germline values: CDR1 ENHRY, CDR2 SYGVKD. The CDR3 runs to 16 residues. The DNA of the CDR3 is TGTGCCATCAGTGATCAGACTAGCGAGACTGTAAATGAGCAGTTCTTC. Protein: CAISDQTSETVNEQFF.

The rearrangement uses TRBV2 and TRBJ1-2; 8 nucleotides agree with TRBD1. Per germline, CDR1 SNHLY and CDR2 FYNNEI. The V and J ends lost 9 bases and 8 bases, in that order; junction bases with no gene match: 8. The CDR3 length is 12 residues. The CDR3 coding sequence is TGTGCCAGTGGACAGGGTCGGAGCGGCTACACCTTC. Translation gives CASGQGRSGYTF.

The CDR3 sequence is CASSEGGTTDTQYF. The CDR3 DNA follows: TGTGCCAGCAGCGAGGGGGGGACCACAGATACGCAGTATTTT. The gene calls are TRBV9 and TRBJ2-3; D might be TRBD2 (7 bases). Between the trimmed V and J ends, which lost 3 bases and 2 bases, there was a span of 10 bases. Germline V lookup: CDR1 SGDLS, CDR2 YYNGEE. The CDR3 has 14 residues.

The rearrangement links TRBV4-2 to TRBJ2-2; 8 bases match TRBD1. In germline, CDR1 is LGHNA, CDR2 YNFKEQ. This CDR3 region has 15 residues. Germline trimming cut 0 bases from V and 7 bases from J; bases unmatched to any gene: 4. The CDR3 nucleotides are TGTGCCAGCAGCCAAGAGACAGGGGTCGACGGGGAGCTGTTTTTT. Translated, it gives CASSQETGVDGELFF.

This chain joins TRBV5-1 and TRBJ1-1, with TRBD1 as a possible D gene (6 bases). The germline V and J ends were trimmed by 0 bases and 6 bases, with 9 bases remaining between them. From germline, CDR1 is SGHRS and CDR2 YFSETQ. CDR3 length: 13 residues. CDR3 in amino acids: CASSLEGGPEAFF. In nucleotides, the CDR3 is TGCGCCAGCAGCTTGGAGGGGGGGCCTGAAGCTTTCTTT.

The CDR3 loop is CASSLAPTGTSYEQYF. CDR3 nucleotide sequence: TGTGCCAGCAGCTTAGCGCCCACAGGGACCTCCTACGAGCAGTACTTC. V gene TRBV7-9 combines with J gene TRBJ2-7; TRBD1 is a possible D gene (6 bases). Germline loops: CDR1 SEHNR, CDR2 FQNEAQ (reference sequence). Trimming stripped 0 bases from V and 0 bases from J, with 12 bases between. The CDR3 spans 16 residues.

This chain uses TRBV10-2 with TRBJ2-7, with 8 bases fitting TRBD1. The CDR3 covers 14 residues. Trimming removed 7 bases from V and 3 bases from J; junction bases left unmatched: 8. Germline-derived CDR1 and CDR2 are WSHSY and SAAADI. The CDR3 bases are TGCGCCAGCACCTCGACAGGGGACGTCTACGAGCAGTACTTC. Its protein is CASTSTGDVYEQYF.

The chain joins TRBV6-1 to TRBJ1-1; 8 positions match TRBD1. Per the germline V gene, CDR1 is MNHNS and CDR2 is SASEGT. This CDR3 has 15 amino acids. The junction had 5 bases not matched to a gene; V was cut back by 5 bases and J by 0 bases. CDR3 in amino acids: CASSPRGLVNTEAFF. In DNA, the CDR3 is TGTGCCAGCAGTCCCAGGGGGCTAGTGAACACTGAAGCTTTCTTT.

J is TRBJ1-4 and V is TRBV2, with 8 bases fitting TRBD1. CDR1 is SNHLY, CDR2 FYNNEI, per germline. This CDR3 has 16 residues. V lost 7 bases, J lost 0 bases, and 7 bases stayed unmatched. The CDR3 DNA reads as TGTGCCAGCATTCAGGGGGCGGGGGCAACTAATGAAAAACTGTTTTTT. This encodes CASIQGAGATNEKLFF.